Below, one T cell receptor (beta chain) is given with its context. The germline CDR1 and CDR2 sequences are MNHNS and SASEGT. The CDR3 covers 14 residues. Trimming took off 7 bases at V and 3 bases at J, with 16 bases between the two ends. The assay was immunoSEQ multiplex PCR, and TCRdb's table has in-frame clones only and misses some. This sample has around 80,000 clones, with 94% found just once. The sample belongs to a study of technical replicates of blood from a few donors. The sequence was obtained from a human donor in good health. The V gene is TRBV6-1, the J gene TRBJ2-7, with unresolved D. Sequencing input: T cells isolated from PBMCs. The CDR3 loop is CASTSRVSLYEQYF. DNA for the CDR3: TGTGCCAGCACTTCCCGGGTCTCTCTCTACGAGCAGTACTTC.